The rows below give T cell receptor beta chains drawn from one sample of a study of beta chain features in type 1 diabetes. The data were produced by immunoSEQ multiplex PCR, yet TCRdb's version contains in-frame clones alone and is incomplete. The profile covers 280,000 or so clones, with over 12% appearing a single time and more than 0.015% taken by the ten largest. The specimen was naive CD4+ T cells from blood. The source is a man younger than 35 with type 1 diabetes. Both conserved end residues are part of each CDR3. Fields, in order: clone size, D gene, V gene, J gene, CDR3 protein, CDR3 DNA. A D gene is named only where the DNA matches it firmly. The size of a clone is reported for some rows only, either as once, few or many, or as a class for expanded clones.

few	-	TRBV5-1	TRBJ2-1	CASSEGIGYYNEQFF	TGCGCCAGCAGCGAGGGTATCGGGTACTACAATGAGCAGTTCTTC
-	-	TRBV7-2	TRBJ2-7	CASSLPRGHYEQYF	TGTGCCAGCAGCTTACCCCGAGGGCACTACGAGCAGTACTTC
few	TRBD1	TRBV28	TRBJ1-3	CASNRGQRRNTIYF	TGTGCCAGCAACAGGGGGCAACGAAGAAACACCATATATTTT
-	-	TRBV18	TRBJ2-2	CASSPRQTTGELFF	TGTGCCAGCTCACCGCGACAGACCACCGGGGAGCTGTTTTTT
-	-	TRBV19	TRBJ1-5	CASDRGDQPQHF	TGTGCCAGTGATCGGGGGGATCAGCCCCAGCATTTT
-	-	TRBV7-2	TRBJ1-2	CASSLAGGSRNYGYTF	TGTGCCAGCAGCTTAGCAGGAGGCAGTAGAAACTATGGCTACACCTTC
-	-	TRBV27	TRBJ2-7	CASSFRSSLIPYEQYF	TGTGCCAGCAGTTTCCGATCTAGTTTAATCCCCTACGAGCAGTACTTC
-	-	TRBV28	TRBJ2-7	CASRPEGSVDEQYF	TGTGCCAGCAGACCAGAGGGTTCAGTCGACGAGCAGTACTTC
-	TRBD1	TRBV18	TRBJ2-1	CASSWTGPYNEQFF	TGTGCCAGCTCGTGGACAGGGCCCTACAATGAGCAGTTCTTC
-	TRBD2	TRBV7-9	TRBJ2-1	CASSLGRAGGSRDEQFF	TGTGCCAGCAGCTTGGGGAGAGCGGGGGGCTCCCGGGATGAGCAGTTCTTC
-	TRBD1	TRBV27	TRBJ1-4	CKGTGHNEKLFF	TGTAAGGGGACAGGGCATAATGAAAAACTGTTTTTT
-	TRBD2	TRBV9	TRBJ2-1	CASSVAGASGSLYNEQFF	TGTGCCAGCAGCGTAGCTGGGGCTAGCGGGAGTCTCTACAATGAGCAGTTCTTC
few	-	TRBV7-2	TRBJ1-5	CASSLDGGPQHF	TGTGCCAGCAGCTTAGACGGGGGGCCCCAGCATTTT
-	-	TRBV29-1	TRBJ2-3	CSSSGTTSTDTQYF	TGCAGTTCGTCGGGAACCACTAGCACAGATACGCAGTATTTT
few	TRBD1	TRBV4-3	TRBJ1-1	CASSQDPQGVNTEAFF	TGCGCCAGCAGCCAAGATCCGCAGGGGGTTAACACTGAAGCTTTCTTT
-	-	TRBV4-3	TRBJ1-6	CASSQDIPRGSPLHF	TGCGCCAGCAGCCAAGATATTCCCAGGGGATCACCCCTCCACTTT
few	-	TRBV30	TRBJ1-1	CAWSDRAEAFF	TGTGCCTGGAGTGACAGGGCTGAAGCTTTCTTT
-	TRBD1	TRBV28	TRBJ1-5	CASRPGGVSNQPQHF	TGTGCCAGCAGACCAGGGGGCGTGAGCAATCAGCCCCAGCATTTT
-	TRBD1	TRBV6-6	TRBJ2-7	CASSYRDSYEQYF	TGTGCCAGCAGTTACCGGGACAGCTACGAGCAGTACTTC
few	TRBD2	TRBV18	TRBJ2-1	CASSPRTGGPNEQFF	TGTGCCAGCTCACCACGGACGGGAGGGCCCAATGAGCAGTTCTTC
few	TRBD1	TRBV5-1	TRBJ2-4	CASSLEQGAEAKNIQYF	TGCGCCAGCAGCTTGGAACAGGGGGCAGAGGCCAAAAACATTCAGTACTTC
-	-	TRBV4-1	TRBJ1-1	CASSQGTGKPEAFF	TGCGCCAGCAGCCAAGGAACAGGGAAGCCTGAAGCTTTCTTT
few	TRBD2	TRBV28	TRBJ2-3	CASSPPGLADTQYF	TGTGCCAGCAGCCCCCCGGGACTAGCAGATACGCAGTATTTT
-	TRBD1	TRBV11-2	TRBJ2-7	CASSVRDRGYEQYF	TGTGCCAGCAGCGTCAGGGACAGGGGCTACGAGCAGTACTTC
-	-	TRBV5-6	TRBJ1-2	CASSQYPDGYTF	TGTGCCAGCAGCCAGTATCCTGATGGCTACACCTTC
-	TRBD1	TRBV7-2	TRBJ2-7	CASSRGQGSSYEQYF	TGTGCCAGCAGCCGCGGACAGGGAAGCTCCTACGAGCAGTACTTC
few	TRBD1	TRBV6-6	TRBJ2-7	CASRDRAYEQYF	TGTGCCAGCCGGGACAGGGCCTACGAGCAGTACTTC
few	TRBD2	TRBV6-5	TRBJ2-1	CASRGLAGTNEQFF	TGTGCCAGCAGAGGTCTAGCGGGGACCAATGAGCAGTTCTTC
-	TRBD2	TRBV9	TRBJ2-2	CASSVSGGLAGGTGELFF	TGTGCCAGCAGCGTATCCGGAGGACTAGCGGGAGGGACCGGGGAGCTGTTTTTT